What follows is one T cell receptor (beta chain) and its context. The junction does not match germline at one end; this may be a read error. CDR1 is DFQATT, CDR2 SNEGSKA, per germline (reference sequence). The CDR3 runs 11 residues. The entry originates in a study of blood T cell repertoires in COVID-19. Study context: The study drew acute and convalescent COVID-19 samples from the United States, Italy and Spain. From T cells, B-cell-depleted T cells, or PBMCs came the material, which was cDNA or gDNA.

Per the original data handling: Estimates of nucleated cell counts were drawn from the amplification of reference gene primers. Measured with immunoSEQ multiplex PCR; TCRdb has only the in-frame clones, and not every one. The V and J calls and the clone size are those of that table, but D and trimming were determined from the DNA. The table has more than 50,000 clones, about four fifths seen once; the top ten hold under 2%. This chain joins TRBV20-1 and TRBJ2-1, with D perhaps matching TRBD1 (7 bases). Sequenced sample: peripheral blood. This TCR derives from an older woman with acute or convalescent COVID-19. The CDR3 DNA reads as TGTGGGCCGGCCCAGGGGGGTGAGCAGTTCTTC. Translating gives CGPAQGGEQFF.